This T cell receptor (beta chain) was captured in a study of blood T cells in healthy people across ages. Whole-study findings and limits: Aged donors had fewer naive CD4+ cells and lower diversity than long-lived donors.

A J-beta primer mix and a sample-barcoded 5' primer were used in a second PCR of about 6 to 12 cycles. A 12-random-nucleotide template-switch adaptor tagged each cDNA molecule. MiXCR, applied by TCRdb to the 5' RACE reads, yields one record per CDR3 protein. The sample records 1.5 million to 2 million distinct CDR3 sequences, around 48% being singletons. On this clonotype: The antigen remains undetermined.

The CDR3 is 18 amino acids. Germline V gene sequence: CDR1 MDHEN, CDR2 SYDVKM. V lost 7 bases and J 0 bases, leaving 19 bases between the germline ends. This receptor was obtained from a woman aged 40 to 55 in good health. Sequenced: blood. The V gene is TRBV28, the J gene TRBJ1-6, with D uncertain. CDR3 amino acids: CASTMGSSGSSYNSPLHF. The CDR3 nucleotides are TGTGCCAGCACTATGGGAAGTTCGGGGAGCTCCTATAATTCACCCCTCCACTTT.